The source of this T cell receptor (beta chain) is a study of control samples from healthy donors and cancer patients. TCRdb's table, derived via immunoSEQ multiplex PCR, lists solely in-frame clones and lacks some. The table lists under 200,000 clones, over 85% of them singletons. This CDR3 region has 13 residues. Deletions cut 2 bases from V and 10 bases from J, with 14 bases between. CDR1 and CDR2 from the germline V gene are LNHDA and SQIVND (reference sequence). The rearrangement links TRBV19 to TRBJ1-1; D uncertain. This receptor was obtained from a woman aged 60-75 years in good health. Source material: blood. CDR3 loop: CASSIFGPQGAFF. CDR3 coding DNA: TGTGCCAGTAGTATATTTGGACCTCAAGGAGCTTTCTTT.